The entry that follows covers one TCR beta chain sequence. The cohort comprised adults aged about 18 to 100 years residing in some 24 US areas. The data were taken from a study of blood T cell repertoires in COVID-19. Study summary: Sites in the United States, Italy and Spain provided acute and convalescent COVID-19 samples. T cells, B-cell-depleted T cells, or PBMCs supplied cDNA or gDNA.

Authors' data handling: Amplification from reference gene primers served as the basis for estimated nucleated cell counts. TCRdb's copy holds only in-frame clones and misses some; the assay was immunoSEQ multiplex PCR. V and J calls and clone size come straight from that table; D and trimming were deduced from the DNA. The data show some 460,000 clones, with nearly 90% seen just once and under 2.5% held by the top ten. Looked up from germline, CDR1 is SNHLY and CDR2 is FYNNEI. Trimming left V 11 bases short and J 2 bases short, with 13 bases between. The CDR3 is made up of 13 amino acids. This sequence was found in a woman aged 18-29 years with acute COVID-19. The V gene is TRBV2, the J gene TRBJ2-4; D might be TRBD2 (6 bases). Sequencing was performed on PBMCs or T cells enriched from blood (not recorded which). The CDR3 coding sequence is TGTGCCGGTTTGGGGGGACCCAAAAACATTCAGTACTTC. It codes for CAGLGGPKNIQYF.